This T cell receptor (beta chain) was documented in a study of cytomegalovirus exposure and HLA in healthy donors. V shed 2 bases, J shed 1 base, and the junction held 8 bases outside the gene matches. CDR3 length equals 17 residues. Germline V gene sequence: CDR1 MGHRA, CDR2 YSYEKL. General study findings and limits: Three of the chains that were CMV-associated were confirmed in vitro to be specific for CMV antigens.

Sequencing was performed with immunoSEQ multiplex PCR; in TCRdb, only in-frame clones are kept and a portion is missing. There are approximately 170,000 clones in the sample; approximately 80% occur only once, and 2% to 2.5% lies in the top ten. This clone was recorded only once. Its antigen is not identified. V and J are TRBV4-1 and TRBJ2-3, with TRBD2 matching 8 bases. The receptor comes from a young man in good health and CMV-seropositive. The material sequenced was PBMCs. The CDR3 sequence: CASSQPLAGPRTDTQYF. As DNA, the CDR3 is TGCGCCAGCAGCCAACCCTTAGCGGGACCCCGCACAGATACGCAGTATTTT.